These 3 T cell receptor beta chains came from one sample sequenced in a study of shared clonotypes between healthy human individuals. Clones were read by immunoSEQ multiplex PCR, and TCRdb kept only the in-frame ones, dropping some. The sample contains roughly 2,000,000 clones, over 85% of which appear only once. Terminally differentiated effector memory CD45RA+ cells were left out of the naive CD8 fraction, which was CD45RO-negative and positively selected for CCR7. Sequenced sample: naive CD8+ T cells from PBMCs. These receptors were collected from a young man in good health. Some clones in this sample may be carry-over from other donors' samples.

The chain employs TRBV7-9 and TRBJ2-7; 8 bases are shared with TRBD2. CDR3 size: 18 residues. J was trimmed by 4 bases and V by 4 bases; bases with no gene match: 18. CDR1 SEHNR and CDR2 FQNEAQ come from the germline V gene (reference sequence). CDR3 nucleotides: TGTGCCAGCAGCTACCGGGCCCCTGGGCTAGCGGGCCCATACGAGCAGTACTTC. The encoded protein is CASSYRAPGLAGPYEQYF. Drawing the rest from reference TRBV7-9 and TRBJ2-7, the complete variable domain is DTGVSQNPRHKITKRGQNVTFRCDPISEHNRLYWYRQTLGQGPEFLTYFQNEAQLEKSRLLSDRFSAERPKGSFSTLEIQRTEQGDSAMYLCASSYRAPGLAGPYEQYFGPGTRLTVT.

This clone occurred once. The chain's CDR3 is CASRNYREITGELFF. In DNA, the CDR3 is TGCGCCAGCAGGAATTACAGGGAAATCACCGGGGAGCTGTTTTTT. The V gene is TRBV10-2, the J gene TRBJ2-2, with D possibly being TRBD1 (6 bases). Germline CDR1 reads WSHSY; CDR2 reads SAAADI. V lost 6 bases and J lost 4, with 15 bases in between. The CDR3 contains 15 residues.

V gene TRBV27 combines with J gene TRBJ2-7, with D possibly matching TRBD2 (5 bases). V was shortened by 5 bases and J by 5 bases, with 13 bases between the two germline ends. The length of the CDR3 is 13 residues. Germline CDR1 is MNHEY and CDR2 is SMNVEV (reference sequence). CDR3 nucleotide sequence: TGTGCCAGCAGTAGCGGTTTCGGGAACGAGCAGTACTTC. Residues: CASSSGFGNEQYF.